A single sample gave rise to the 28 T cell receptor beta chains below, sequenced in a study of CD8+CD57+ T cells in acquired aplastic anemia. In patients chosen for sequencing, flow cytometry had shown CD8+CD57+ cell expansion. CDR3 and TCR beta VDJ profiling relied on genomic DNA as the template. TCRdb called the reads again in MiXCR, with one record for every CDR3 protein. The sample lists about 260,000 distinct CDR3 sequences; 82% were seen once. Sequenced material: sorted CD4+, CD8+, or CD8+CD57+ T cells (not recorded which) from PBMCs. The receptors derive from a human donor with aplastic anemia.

The CDR3, as DNA: TGTGCCAGCAGCCCCTGGACTAGCGGGAGAAATGAGCAGACGCAGTATTTT. Its protein is CASSPWTSGRNEQTQYF. The rearrangement links TRBV7-9 to TRBJ2-3; 13 nucleotides match TRBD2. V gave up 5 bases and J gave up 9 bases; unmatched junction bases: 14. This CDR3 is 17 amino acids long. Germline V CDR1 and CDR2: SEHNR, FQNEAQ (reference sequence).

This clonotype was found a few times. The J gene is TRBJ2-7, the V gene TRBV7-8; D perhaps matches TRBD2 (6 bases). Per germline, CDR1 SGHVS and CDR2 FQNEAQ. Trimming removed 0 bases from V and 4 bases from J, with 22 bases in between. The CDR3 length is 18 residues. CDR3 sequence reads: CASSLAGGPDTHYYEQYV. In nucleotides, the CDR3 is TGTGCCAGCAGCTTAGCGGGAGGTCCCGATACCCATTATTACGAGCAGTACGTC.

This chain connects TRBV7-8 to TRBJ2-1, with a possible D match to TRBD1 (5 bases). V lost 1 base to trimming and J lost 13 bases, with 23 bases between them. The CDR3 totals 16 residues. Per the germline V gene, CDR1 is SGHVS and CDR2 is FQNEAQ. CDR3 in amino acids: CASSLGGGTGPQYQFF. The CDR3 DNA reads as TGTGCCAGCAGCTTAGGGGGCGGTACCGGTCCGCAGTATCAGTTCTTC.

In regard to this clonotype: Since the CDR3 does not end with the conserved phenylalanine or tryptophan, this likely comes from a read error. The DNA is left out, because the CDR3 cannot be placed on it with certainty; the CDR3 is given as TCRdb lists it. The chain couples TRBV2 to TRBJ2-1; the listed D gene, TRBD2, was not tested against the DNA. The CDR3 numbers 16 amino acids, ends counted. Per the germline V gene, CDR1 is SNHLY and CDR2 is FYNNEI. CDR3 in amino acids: CASGEGGTDTQDLRSV.

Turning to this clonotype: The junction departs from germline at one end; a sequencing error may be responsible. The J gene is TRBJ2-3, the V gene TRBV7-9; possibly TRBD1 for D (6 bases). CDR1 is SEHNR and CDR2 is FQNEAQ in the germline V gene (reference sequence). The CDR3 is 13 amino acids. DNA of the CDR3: TGTGCCAGCAGGGTTGGGGGCACAGGTAGGCAGGATTTT. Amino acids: CASRVGGTGRQDF.

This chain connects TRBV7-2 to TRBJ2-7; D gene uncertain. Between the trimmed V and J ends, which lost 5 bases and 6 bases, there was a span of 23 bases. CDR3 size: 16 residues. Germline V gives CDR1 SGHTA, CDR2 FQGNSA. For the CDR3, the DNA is TGTGCCAGCAGCATACAGCCAGACGCGACACCCCCCGAGCAGTACGTC. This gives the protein CASSIQPDATPPEQYV.

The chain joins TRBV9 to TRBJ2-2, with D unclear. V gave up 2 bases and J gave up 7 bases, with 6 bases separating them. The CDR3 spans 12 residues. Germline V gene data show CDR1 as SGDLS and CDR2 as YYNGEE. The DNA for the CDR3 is TGTGCCAGCAGCGTTGTGCACGGGGAGCTGTTTTTT. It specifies CASSVVHGELFF.

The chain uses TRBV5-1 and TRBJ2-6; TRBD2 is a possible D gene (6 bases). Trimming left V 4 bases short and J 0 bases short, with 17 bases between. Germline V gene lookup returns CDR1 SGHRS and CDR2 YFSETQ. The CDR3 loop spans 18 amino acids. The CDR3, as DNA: TGCGCCAGCAGCCGTCTTGGGACCGGGAGCTCTGGGGCCAACGTCCTGACTTTC. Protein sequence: CASSRLGTGSSGANVLTF.

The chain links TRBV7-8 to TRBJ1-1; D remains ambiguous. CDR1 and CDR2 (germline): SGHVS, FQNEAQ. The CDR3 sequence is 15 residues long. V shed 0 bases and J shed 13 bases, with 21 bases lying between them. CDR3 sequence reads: CASSLAGSPDTQDFF. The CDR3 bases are TGTGCCAGCAGCTTAGCGGGGAGTCCCGATACGCAGGATTTCTTT.

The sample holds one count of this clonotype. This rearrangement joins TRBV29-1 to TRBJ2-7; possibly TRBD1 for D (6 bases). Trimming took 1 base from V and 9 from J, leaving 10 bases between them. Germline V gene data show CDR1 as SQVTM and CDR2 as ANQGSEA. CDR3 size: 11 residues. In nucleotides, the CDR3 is TGCAGCGTTGAAGGGACAGAGAGGCAGTACTTC. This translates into CSVEGTERQYF.

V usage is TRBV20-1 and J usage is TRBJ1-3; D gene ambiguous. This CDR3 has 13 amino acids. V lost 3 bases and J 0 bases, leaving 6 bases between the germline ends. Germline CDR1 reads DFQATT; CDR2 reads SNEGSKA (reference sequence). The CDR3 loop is CSASKGSGNTIYF. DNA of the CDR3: TGCAGTGCTAGTAAAGGCTCTGGAAACACCATATATTTT.

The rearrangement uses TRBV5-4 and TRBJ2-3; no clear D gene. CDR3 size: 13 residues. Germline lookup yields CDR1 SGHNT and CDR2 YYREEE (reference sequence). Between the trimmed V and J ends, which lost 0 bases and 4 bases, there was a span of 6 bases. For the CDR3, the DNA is TGTGCCAGCAGCTTGGTTGCGGCAGATACGCAGTATTTT. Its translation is CASSLVAADTQYF.

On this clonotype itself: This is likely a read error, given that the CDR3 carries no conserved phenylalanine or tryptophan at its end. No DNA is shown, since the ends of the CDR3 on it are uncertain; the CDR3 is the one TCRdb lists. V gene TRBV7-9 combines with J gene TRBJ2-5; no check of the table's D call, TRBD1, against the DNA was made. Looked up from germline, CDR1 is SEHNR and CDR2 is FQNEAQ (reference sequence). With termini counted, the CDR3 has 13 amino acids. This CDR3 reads CASSLVHGEQLFV.

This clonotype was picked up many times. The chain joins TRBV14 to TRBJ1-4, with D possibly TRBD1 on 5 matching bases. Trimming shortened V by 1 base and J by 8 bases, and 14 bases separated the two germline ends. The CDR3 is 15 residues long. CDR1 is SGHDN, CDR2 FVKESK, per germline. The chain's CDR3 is CASSQVVREGEKLFF. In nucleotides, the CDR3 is TGTGCCAGCAGCCAAGTTGTCAGGGAAGGAGAAAAACTGTTTTTT.

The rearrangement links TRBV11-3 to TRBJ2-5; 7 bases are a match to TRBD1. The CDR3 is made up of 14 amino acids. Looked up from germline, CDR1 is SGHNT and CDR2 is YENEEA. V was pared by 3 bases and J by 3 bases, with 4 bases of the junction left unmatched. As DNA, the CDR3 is TGTGCCAGCAGCTTGCGTGGGACAGAAGAGACCCAGTACTTC. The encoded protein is CASSLRGTEETQYF.

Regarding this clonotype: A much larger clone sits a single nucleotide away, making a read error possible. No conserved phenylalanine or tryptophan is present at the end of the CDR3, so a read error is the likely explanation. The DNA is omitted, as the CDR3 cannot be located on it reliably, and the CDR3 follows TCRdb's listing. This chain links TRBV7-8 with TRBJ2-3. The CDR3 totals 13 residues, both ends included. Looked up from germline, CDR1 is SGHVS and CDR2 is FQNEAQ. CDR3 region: CASSVAGAADTQY.

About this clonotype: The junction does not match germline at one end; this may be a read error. CDR3 amino acids: CASSLQRGGHTDKQFF. CDR3 nucleotides: TGTGCCAGCAGCCTTCAGAGAGGCGGGCACACAGATAAGCAGTTCTTT. The chain combines TRBV7-9 with TRBJ2-3, with D maybe TRBD2 (5 bases). This CDR3 is 16 amino acids long. Germline assignment: CDR1 SEHNR and CDR2 FQNEAQ (reference sequence).

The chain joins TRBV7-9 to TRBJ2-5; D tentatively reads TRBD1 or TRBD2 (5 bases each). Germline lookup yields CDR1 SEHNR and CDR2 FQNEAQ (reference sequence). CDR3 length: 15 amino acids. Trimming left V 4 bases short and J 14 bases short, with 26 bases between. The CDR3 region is CASSSRGTQCVGQYF. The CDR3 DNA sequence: TGTGCCAGCAGCTCCAGAGGGACGCAGTGTGTTGGCCAATACTTC. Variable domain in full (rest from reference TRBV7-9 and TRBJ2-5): DTGVSQNPRHKITKRGQNVTFRCDPISEHNRLYWYRQTLGQGPEFLTYFQNEAQLEKSRLLSDRFSAERPKGSFSTLEIQRTEQGDSAMYLCASSSRGTQCVGQYFGPGTRLLVL.

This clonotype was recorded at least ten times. CDR3 in DNA: TGTGCCAGCAGTTACCCCCGGACAGTCGGCAATCAGCCCCAGCATTTT. It is translated as CASSYPRTVGNQPQHF. V and J are TRBV6-2 or TRBV6-3 and TRBJ1-5; D might be TRBD1 (6 bases). This CDR3 region has 16 residues. V gave up 2 bases and J gave up 2 bases, with 13 bases separating them. Germline CDR1 and CDR2: MNHEY and SVGEGT.

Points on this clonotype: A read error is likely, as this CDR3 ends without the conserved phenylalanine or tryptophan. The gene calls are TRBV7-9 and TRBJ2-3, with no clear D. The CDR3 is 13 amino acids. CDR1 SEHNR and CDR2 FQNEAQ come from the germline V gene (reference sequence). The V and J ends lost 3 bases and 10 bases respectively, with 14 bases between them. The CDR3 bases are TGTGCCAGCAGCTTGCAAAGACGAGGTGCGCAGTATTAT. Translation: CASSLQRRGAQYY.

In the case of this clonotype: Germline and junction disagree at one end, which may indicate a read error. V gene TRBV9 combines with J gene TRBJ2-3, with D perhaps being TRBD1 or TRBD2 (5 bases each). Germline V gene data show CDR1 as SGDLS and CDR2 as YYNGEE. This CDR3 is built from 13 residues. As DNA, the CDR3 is TGTGCCAGCGGGGACGCTGGAAACAATCAGTACTTTTTT. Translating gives CASGDAGNNQYFF. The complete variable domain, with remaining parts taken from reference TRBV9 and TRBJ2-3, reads DSGVTQTPKHLITATGQRVTLRCSPRSGDLSVYWYQQSLDQGLQFLIQYYNGEERAKGNILERFSAQQFPDLHSELNLSSLELGDSALYFCASGDAGNNQYFFGPGTRLTVL.

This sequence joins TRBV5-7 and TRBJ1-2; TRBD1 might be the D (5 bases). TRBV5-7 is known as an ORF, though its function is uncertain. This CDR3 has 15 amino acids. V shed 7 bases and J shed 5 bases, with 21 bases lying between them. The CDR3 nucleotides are TGTGCCAGCCAGGGAAGGGCGCAGGGCTTATATGGCTACACCTTC. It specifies CASQGRAQGLYGYTF.

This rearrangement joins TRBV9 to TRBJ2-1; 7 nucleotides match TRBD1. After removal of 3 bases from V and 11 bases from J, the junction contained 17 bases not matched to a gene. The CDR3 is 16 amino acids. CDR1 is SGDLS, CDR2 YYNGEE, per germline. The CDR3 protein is CASSADRLRAVLQQFF. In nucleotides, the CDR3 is TGTGCCAGCAGCGCGGACAGGCTACGAGCAGTACTTCAGCAGTTCTTC.

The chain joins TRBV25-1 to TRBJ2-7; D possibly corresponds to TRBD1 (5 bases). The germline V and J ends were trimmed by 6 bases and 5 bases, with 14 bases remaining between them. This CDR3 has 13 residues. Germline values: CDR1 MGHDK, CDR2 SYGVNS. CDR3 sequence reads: CASSVDVTDEQYF. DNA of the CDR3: TGTGCCAGCAGCGTAGATGTGACAGACGAGCAGTACTTC.

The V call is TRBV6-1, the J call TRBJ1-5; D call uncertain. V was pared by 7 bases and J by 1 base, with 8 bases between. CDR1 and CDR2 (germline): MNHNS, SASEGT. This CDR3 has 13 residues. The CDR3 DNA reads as TGTGCCAGCAAGTTGGGGAGCAATCAGCCCCAGCATTTT. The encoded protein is CASKLGSNQPQHF.

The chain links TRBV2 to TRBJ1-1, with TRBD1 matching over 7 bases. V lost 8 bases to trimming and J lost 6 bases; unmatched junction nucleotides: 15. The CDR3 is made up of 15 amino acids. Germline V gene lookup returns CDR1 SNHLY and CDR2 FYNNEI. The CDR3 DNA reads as TGTGCCAGCGGCTTAGGTCTGACAGGGACCCCTGAAGCTTTCTTT. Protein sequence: CASGLGLTGTPEAFF.

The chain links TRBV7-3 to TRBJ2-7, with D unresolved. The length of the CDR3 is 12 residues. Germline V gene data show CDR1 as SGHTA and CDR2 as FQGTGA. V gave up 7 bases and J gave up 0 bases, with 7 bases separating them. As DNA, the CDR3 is TGTGCCAGCACCTCGGCCTCCTACGAGCAGTACTTC. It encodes CASTSASYEQYF.

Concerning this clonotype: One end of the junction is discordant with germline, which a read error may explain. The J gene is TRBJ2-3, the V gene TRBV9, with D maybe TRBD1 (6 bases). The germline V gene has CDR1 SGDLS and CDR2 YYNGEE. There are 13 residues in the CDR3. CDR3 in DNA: TGTGCCAGCAGCCTTGGGGGCTTTGGGGGAGAGCAGTTT. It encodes CASSLGGFGGEQF.